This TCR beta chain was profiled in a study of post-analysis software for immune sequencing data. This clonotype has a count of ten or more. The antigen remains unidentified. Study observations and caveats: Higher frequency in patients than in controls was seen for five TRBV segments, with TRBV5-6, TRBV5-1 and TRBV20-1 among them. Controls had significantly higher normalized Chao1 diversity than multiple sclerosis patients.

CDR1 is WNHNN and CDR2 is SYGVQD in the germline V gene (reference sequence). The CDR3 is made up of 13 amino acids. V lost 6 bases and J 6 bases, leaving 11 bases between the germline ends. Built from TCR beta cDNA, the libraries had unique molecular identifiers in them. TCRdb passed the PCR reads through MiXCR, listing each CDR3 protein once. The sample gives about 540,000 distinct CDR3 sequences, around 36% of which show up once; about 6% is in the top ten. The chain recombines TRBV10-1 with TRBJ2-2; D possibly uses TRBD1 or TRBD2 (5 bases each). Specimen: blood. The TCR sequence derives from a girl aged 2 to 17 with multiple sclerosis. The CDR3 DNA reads TGCGCCAGCAGGGGACCGGCTTCCGGGGAGCTGTTTTTT. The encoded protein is CASRGPASGELFF.